The clone carrying this T cell receptor (beta chain) was detected only once. These data originate in a study of blood T cell repertoires in COVID-19. Study at large: Sites across the United States, Italy and Spain contributed samples from acute and convalescent COVID-19. Sample material is recorded as cDNA or gDNA derived from T cells, B-cell-depleted T cells, or PBMCs.

As originally analysed: Estimates of nucleated cell counts were drawn from the amplification of reference gene primers. Measured with immunoSEQ multiplex PCR; TCRdb has only the in-frame clones, and not every one. The V and J calls and clone size come from that table; D and trimming were worked out from the DNA. The sample has approximately 120,000 clones; over 75% are singletons. This TCR came from a woman aged 45-65 years with acute or convalescent COVID-19. The specimen was peripheral blood.

CDR3 coding DNA: TGTGCCAGCAGCTTATCACTAAACCCGGGGGGACACACCGGGGAGCTGTTTTTT. Encoded protein: CASSLSLNPGGHTGELFF. V usage is TRBV7-8 and J usage is TRBJ2-2; TRBD2 agrees at 7 bases. The CDR3 is 18 amino acids. The junction had 12 bases not matched to a gene; V was cut back by 2 bases and J by 3 bases. Germline V gene sequence: CDR1 SGHVS, CDR2 FQNEAQ.